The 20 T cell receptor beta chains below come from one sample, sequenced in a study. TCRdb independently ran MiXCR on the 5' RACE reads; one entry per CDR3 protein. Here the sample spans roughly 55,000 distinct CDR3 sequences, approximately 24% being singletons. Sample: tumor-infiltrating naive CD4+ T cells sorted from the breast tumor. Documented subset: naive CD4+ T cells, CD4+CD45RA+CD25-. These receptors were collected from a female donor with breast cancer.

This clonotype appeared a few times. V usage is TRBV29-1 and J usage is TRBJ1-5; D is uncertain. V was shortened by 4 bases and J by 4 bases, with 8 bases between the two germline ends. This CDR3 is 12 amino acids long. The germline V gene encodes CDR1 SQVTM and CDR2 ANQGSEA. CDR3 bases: TGCAGCGTTGGGGAGGGAAATCAGCCCCAGCATTTT. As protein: CSVGEGNQPQHF.

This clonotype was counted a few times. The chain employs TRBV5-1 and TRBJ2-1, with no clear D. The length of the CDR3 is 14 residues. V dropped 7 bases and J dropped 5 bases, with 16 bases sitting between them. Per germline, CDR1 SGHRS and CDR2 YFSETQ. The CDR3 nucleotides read TGCGCCAGCGGAGTAGGCCCCTCTAACAATGAGCAGTTCTTC. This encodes CASGVGPSNNEQFF. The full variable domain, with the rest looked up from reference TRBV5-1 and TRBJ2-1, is KAGVTQTPRYLIKTRGQQVTLSCSPISGHRSVSWYQQTPGQGLQFLFEYFSETQRNKGNFPGRFSGRQFSNSRSEMNVSTLELGDSALYLCASGVGPSNNEQFFGPGTRLTVL.

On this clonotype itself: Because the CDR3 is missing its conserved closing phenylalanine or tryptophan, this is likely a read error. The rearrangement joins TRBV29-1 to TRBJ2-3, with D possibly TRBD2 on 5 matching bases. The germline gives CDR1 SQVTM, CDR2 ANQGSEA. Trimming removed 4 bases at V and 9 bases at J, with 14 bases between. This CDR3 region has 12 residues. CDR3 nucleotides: TGCAGCGTTGGGACTTACGGAGAAACGCAGTATTCT. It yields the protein CSVGTYGETQYS.

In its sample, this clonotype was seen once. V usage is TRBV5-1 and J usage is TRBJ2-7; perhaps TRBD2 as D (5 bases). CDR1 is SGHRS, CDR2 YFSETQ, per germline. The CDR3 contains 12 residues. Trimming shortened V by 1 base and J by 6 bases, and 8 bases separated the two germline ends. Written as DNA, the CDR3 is TGCGCCAGCAGCTTGAGAGGGCCCGAGCAGTACTTC. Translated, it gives CASSLRGPEQYF. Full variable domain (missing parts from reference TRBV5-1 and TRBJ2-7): KAGVTQTPRYLIKTRGQQVTLSCSPISGHRSVSWYQQTPGQGLQFLFEYFSETQRNKGNFPGRFSGRQFSNSRSEMNVSTLELGDSALYLCASSLRGPEQYFGPGTRLTVT.

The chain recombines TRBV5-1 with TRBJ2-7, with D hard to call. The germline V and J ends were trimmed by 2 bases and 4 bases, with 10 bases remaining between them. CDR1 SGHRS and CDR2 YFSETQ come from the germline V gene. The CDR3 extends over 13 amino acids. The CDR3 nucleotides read TGCGCCAGCAGCTTTTTGAAGGGATACGAGCAGTACTTC. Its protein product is CASSFLKGYEQYF.

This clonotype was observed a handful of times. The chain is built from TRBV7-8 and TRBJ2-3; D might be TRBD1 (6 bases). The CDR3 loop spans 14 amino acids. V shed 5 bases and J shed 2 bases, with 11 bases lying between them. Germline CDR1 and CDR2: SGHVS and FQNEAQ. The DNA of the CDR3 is TGTGCCAGCAGCAAGTGGGGGCTCACAGATACGCAGTATTTT. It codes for CASSKWGLTDTQYF.

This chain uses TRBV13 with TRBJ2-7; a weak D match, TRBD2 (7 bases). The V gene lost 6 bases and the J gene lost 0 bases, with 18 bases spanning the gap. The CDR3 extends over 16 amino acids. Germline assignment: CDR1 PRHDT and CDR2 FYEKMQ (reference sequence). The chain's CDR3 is CASSLSGGAGSYEQYF. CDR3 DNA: TGTGCCAGCAGTCTCTCGGGGGGCGCGGGCTCCTACGAGCAGTACTTC.

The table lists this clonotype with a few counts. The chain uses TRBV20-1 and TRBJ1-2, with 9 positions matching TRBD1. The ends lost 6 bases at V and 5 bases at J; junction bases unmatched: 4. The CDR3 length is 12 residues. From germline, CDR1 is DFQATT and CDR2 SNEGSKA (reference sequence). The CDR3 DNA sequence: TGCAGTGCGTATGGGACAGGGTATGGCTACACCTTC. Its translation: CSAYGTGYGYTF.

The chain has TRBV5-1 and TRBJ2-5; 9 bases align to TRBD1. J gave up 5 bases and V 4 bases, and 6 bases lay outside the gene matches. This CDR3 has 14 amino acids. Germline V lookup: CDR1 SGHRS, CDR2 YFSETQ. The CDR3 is CASSRTGDPETQYF. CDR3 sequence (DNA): TGCGCCAGCAGCCGGACAGGGGACCCGGAGACCCAGTACTTC.

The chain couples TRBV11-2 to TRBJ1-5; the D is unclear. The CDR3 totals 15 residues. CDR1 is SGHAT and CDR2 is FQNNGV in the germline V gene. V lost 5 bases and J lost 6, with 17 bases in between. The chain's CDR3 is CASSPDGGFSQPQHF. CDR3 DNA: TGTGCCAGCAGCCCCGACGGAGGTTTTAGTCAGCCCCAGCATTTT. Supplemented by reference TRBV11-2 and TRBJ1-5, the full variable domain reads EAGVAQSPRYKIIEKRQSVAFWCNPISGHATLYWYQQILGQGPKLLIQFQNNGVVDDSQLPKDRFSAERLKGVDSTLKIQPAKLEDSAVYLCASSPDGGFSQPQHFGDGTRLSIL.

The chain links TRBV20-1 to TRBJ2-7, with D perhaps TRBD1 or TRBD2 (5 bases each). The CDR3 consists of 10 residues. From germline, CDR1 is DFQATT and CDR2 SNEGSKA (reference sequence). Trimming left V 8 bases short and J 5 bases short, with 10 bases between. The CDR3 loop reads CSLGRDEQYF. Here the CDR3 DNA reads TGCAGTTTGGGGCGGGACGAGCAGTACTTC.

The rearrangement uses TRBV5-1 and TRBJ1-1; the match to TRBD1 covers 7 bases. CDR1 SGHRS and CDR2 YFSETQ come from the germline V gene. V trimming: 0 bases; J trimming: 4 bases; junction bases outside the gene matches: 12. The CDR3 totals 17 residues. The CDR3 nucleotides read TGCGCCAGCAGCTTGGTTTGGGACAGAGAAATACGCACTGAAGCTTTCTTT. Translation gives CASSLVWDREIRTEAFF.

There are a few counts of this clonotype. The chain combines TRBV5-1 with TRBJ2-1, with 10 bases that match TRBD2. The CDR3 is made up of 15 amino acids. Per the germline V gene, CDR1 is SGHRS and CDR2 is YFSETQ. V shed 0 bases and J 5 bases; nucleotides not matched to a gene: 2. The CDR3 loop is CASSLASGSHNEQFF. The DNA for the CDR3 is TGCGCCAGCAGCTTGGCTAGCGGGAGCCACAATGAGCAGTTCTTC.

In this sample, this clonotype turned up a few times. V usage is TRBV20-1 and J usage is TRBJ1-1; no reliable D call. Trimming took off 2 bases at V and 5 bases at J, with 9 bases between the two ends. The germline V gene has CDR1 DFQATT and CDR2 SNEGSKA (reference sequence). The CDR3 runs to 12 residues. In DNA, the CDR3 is TGCAGTGCTAGAAGCTTTGGAACTGAAGCTTTCTTT. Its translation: CSARSFGTEAFF.

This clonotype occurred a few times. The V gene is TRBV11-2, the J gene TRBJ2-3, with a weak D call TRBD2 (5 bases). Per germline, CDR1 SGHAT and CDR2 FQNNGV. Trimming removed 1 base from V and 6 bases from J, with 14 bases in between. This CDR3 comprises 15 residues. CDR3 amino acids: CASSLVLGRADTQYF. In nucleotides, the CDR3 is TGTGCCAGCAGCTTAGTTCTAGGGCGGGCGGATACGCAGTATTTT.

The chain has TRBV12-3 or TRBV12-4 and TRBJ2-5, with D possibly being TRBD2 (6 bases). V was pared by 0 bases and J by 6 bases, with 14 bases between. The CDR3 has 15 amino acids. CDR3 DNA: TGTGCCAGCAGTTTAGCCCGGGGTAGCGGCAAGACCCAGTACTTC. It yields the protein CASSLARGSGKTQYF.

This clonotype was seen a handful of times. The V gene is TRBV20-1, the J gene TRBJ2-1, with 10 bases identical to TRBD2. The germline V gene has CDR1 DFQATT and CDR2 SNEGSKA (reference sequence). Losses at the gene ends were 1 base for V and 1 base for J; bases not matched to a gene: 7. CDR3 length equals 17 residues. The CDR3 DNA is TGCAGTGCTAGAGTAGGGTCTAGCGGGAGTTCCTACAATGAGCAGTTCTTC. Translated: CSARVGSSGSSYNEQFF.

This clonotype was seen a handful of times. CDR3 sequence (DNA): TGTGCCACCAGCCGCCTCCAAGGGGCGGTTTGGAATGAGCAGTTCTTC. Translation gives CATSRLQGAVWNEQFF. The rearrangement links TRBV15 to TRBJ2-1, with TRBD1 as a possible D gene (5 bases). There are 16 residues in the CDR3. Germline V gene lookup returns CDR1 LNHNV and CDR2 YYDKDF (reference sequence). V was trimmed by 5 bases and J by 7 bases, leaving 21 bases between them.

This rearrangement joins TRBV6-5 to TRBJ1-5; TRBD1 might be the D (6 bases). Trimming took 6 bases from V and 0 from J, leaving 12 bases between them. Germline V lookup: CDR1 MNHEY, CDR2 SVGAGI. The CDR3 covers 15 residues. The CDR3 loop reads CASRRQAYSNQPQHF. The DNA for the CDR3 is TGTGCCAGCAGGCGACAGGCCTATAGCAATCAGCCCCAGCATTTT.

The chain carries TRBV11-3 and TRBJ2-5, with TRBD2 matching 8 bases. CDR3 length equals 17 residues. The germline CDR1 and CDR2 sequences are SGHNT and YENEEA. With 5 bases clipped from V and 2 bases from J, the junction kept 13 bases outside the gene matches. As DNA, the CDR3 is TGTGCCAGCAGCACCCCCTATAGCGGGGAGTTTCAAGAGACCCAGTACTTC. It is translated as CASSTPYSGEFQETQYF.